This T cell receptor beta chain was captured in a study of response to subunit inactivated influenza vaccine. This clonotype turned up a few times. CDR3 length equals 14 residues. CDR1 LGHDT and CDR2 YNNKEL come from the germline V gene (reference sequence). V was shortened by 2 bases and J by 2 bases, with 9 bases between the two germline ends. Using its own MiXCR run on the RT-PCR reads, TCRdb lists one record per CDR3 protein. Of hundreds of thousands of distinct CDR3 sequences listed, approximately 10% are singletons. These data also featured in a second study, about T cells expressing NK-cell markers. In that study: The TCR beta cDNA came from 5'RACE template switching with UMIs.

The sample consisted of PBMCs from blood, taken on the day of vaccination. This chain links TRBV3-1 with TRBJ1-2; D is undetermined. The TCR sequence derives from a man aged 45-65 years who received an inactivated influenza vaccine. CDR3 amino acids: CASSQTGFNYGYTF. CDR3 DNA sequence: TGTGCCAGCAGCCAAACGGGATTCAACTATGGCTACACCTTC.